The source of this TCR beta chain is a study of shared clonotypes between healthy human individuals. Study results and caveats: Compared with clonotypes that all four donors shared, non-shared clonotypes had lower generation probabilities. There were few donors, and this limited the genetic and exposure-history diversity represented.

Within Nashville, Tennessee resided all donors, each a Caucasian adult. CDR3 length: 12 amino acids. V lost 4 bases to trimming and J lost 11 bases, with 13 bases between them. CDR1 and CDR2 (germline): MNHNS, SASEGT. Assay used: immunoSEQ multiplex PCR; TCRdb lists only in-frame clones, some missing. The table has 2 million to 2.5 million clones, 90% to 97% seen once. With regard to this clone: Its target is not known.

The TCR comes from a man aged 18 to 30 in good health. This chain joins TRBV6-1 and TRBJ2-3; a weak D match, TRBD1 (6 bases). Sample: naive CD4+ T cells sorted from blood. As to subset: CD45RA+ positively selected. The CDR3 sequence is CASSASSRGQYF. For the CDR3, the DNA is TGTGCCAGCAGTGCATCTAGCAGGGGGCAGTATTTT.